Presented here are 14 T cell receptor beta chains from one specimen sequenced in a study of blood T cell repertoires in COVID-19. Profiling relied on immunoSEQ multiplex PCR, and the TCRdb table lists in-frame clones only, not all of them. The table lists under 80,000 clones, roughly nine tenths of them singletons, with just under 4.5% in the top ten. The specimen sequenced was peripheral blood. The receptor set was obtained from a man aged 50 to 59 with active COVID-19.

This clone was seen once. This chain uses TRBV7-2 with TRBJ2-7; 8 bases are shared with TRBD1. V shed 1 base, J shed 3 bases, and the junction held 5 bases outside the gene matches. The germline V gene encodes CDR1 SGHTA and CDR2 FQGNSA. The CDR3 is 15 residues long. CDR3 coding DNA: TGTGCCAGCAGCTTAGGACAGGGGTCTCACTACGAGCAGTACTTC. Encoded protein: CASSLGQGSHYEQYF.

The V gene is TRBV7-2, the J gene TRBJ2-1; 8 nucleotides agree with TRBD1. CDR3 size: 13 residues. Per germline, CDR1 SGHTA and CDR2 FQGNSA. The V gene end was trimmed by 4 bases and the J gene end by 4 bases; junction bases not matched to a gene: 0. The CDR3 here is CASSWTGYNEQFF. CDR3 sequence (DNA): TGTGCCAGCAGCTGGACAGGGTACAATGAGCAGTTCTTC. The whole variable domain, filled in from reference TRBV7-2 and TRBJ2-1, reads GAGVSQSPSNKVTEKGKDVELRCDPISGHTALYWYRQSLGQGLEFLIYFQGNSAPDKSGLPSDRFSAERTGGSVSTLTIQRTQQEDSAVYLCASSWTGYNEQFFGPGTRLTVL.

The chain is built from TRBV14 and TRBJ1-4; a weak D match, TRBD1 (6 bases). CDR3 length equals 17 residues. Germline loops: CDR1 SGHDN, CDR2 FVKESK. V was clipped by 1 base and J by 7 bases, with 19 bases between them. The DNA for the CDR3 is TGTGCCAGCAGCCAAGGGACAGCACTCTGGTGGAGTGAAAAACTGTTTTTT. Its protein is CASSQGTALWWSEKLFF.

The V gene is TRBV27, the J gene TRBJ1-4, with a weak D call TRBD1 (6 bases). The V gene's germline CDR1 is MNHEY and CDR2 SMNVEV (reference sequence). V lost 0 bases, J lost 6 bases, and 11 bases lay in between. The CDR3 contains 15 residues. This CDR3 reads CASSLSGTSYEKLFF. CDR3 nucleotides: TGTGCCAGCAGTTTATCGGGGACATCATATGAAAAACTGTTTTTT.

The genes are TRBV23-1 and TRBJ2-7; tentative D call: TRBD2 (5 bases). TRBV23-1 is an ORF, with its function uncertain. The CDR3 covers 17 residues. V shed 0 bases and J shed 3 bases, with 18 bases lying between them. CDR3 sequence (DNA): TGCGCCAGCAGTCAATCTAACCCCATACCAAGCGGCTACGAGCAGTACTTC. It specifies CASSQSNPIPSGYEQYF.

This chain's CDR3 is CAISDSGQGKYEQYF. CDR3 DNA: TGTGCCATCAGTGATTCCGGACAGGGGAAATACGAGCAGTACTTC. This chain uses TRBV10-3 with TRBJ2-7; 9 positions agree with TRBD1. The CDR3 consists of 15 residues. The V gene end was trimmed by 3 bases and the J gene end by 4 bases; junction bases not matched to a gene: 7. Germline V lookup: CDR1 ENHRY, CDR2 SYGVKD.

V usage is TRBV9 and J usage is TRBJ2-5, with 7 nucleotides matching TRBD2. Germline V CDR1 and CDR2: SGDLS, YYNGEE. The CDR3 has 12 amino acids. The J segment lost 4 bases and the V segment lost 4 bases, leaving 1 base of the junction unmatched. CDR3 region: CASSPSGETQYF. In DNA, the CDR3 is TGTGCCAGCAGCCCTAGCGGAGAGACCCAGTACTTC.

The V and J genes are TRBV7-2 and TRBJ1-1, with a possible D match to TRBD1 (5 bases). The length of the CDR3 is 13 residues. The ends were cut back, 5 bases at V and 7 bases at J, with 14 bases in the middle. Germline V CDR1 and CDR2: SGHTA, FQGNSA. Here the CDR3 reads CASSGRGLGEAFF. The DNA of the CDR3 is TGTGCCAGCAGCGGGAGGGGTCTAGGTGAAGCTTTCTTT.

The DNA of the CDR3 is TGTGCCAGCAGTTTAAGTACCGGGGGTTGGGGCTATGGCTACACCTTC. It specifies CASSLSTGGWGYGYTF. V and J are TRBV28 and TRBJ1-2; D possibly corresponds to TRBD1 (5 bases). Per the germline V gene, CDR1 is MDHEN and CDR2 is SYDVKM. This CDR3 has 16 amino acids. V was cut by 2 bases and J by 4 bases, with 17 bases left in between.

The chain recombines TRBV2 with TRBJ2-2, with TRBD1 matching over 7 bases. V shed 8 bases, J shed 0 bases, and the junction held 6 bases outside the gene matches. CDR1 SNHLY and CDR2 FYNNEI come from the germline V gene. The CDR3 spans 15 residues. The CDR3 loop is CASGRGSANTGELFF. The CDR3 DNA sequence: TGTGCCAGCGGCAGGGGGTCAGCGAACACCGGGGAGCTGTTTTTT.

The J gene is TRBJ1-1, the V gene TRBV29-1; TRBD1 matches 8 bases. Germline CDR1 and CDR2: SQVTM and ANQGSEA. This CDR3 contains 13 residues. V was clipped by 4 bases and J by 4 bases; unmatched bases: 5. CDR3 sequence reads: CSVGWTGLTEAFF. The DNA of the CDR3 is TGCAGCGTTGGCTGGACAGGGCTCACTGAAGCTTTCTTT.

The chain links TRBV6-2 or TRBV6-3 to TRBJ2-5, with a possible D match to TRBD1 (6 bases). The CDR3 has 14 amino acids. From germline, CDR1 is MNHEY and CDR2 SVGEGT. V dropped 5 bases and J dropped 4 bases, with 14 bases sitting between them. Here the CDR3 reads CASSRTGPGETQYF. In nucleotides, the CDR3 is TGTGCCAGCAGTCGAACAGGGCCCGGAGAGACCCAGTACTTC.

CDR3 region: CASSEARGGGSDTQYF. The CDR3, as DNA: TGTGCCAGCAGTGAAGCGCGCGGGGGGGGATCAGATACGCAGTATTTT. The chain links TRBV2 to TRBJ2-3, with 9 bases that match TRBD2. The CDR3 totals 16 residues. Germline V lookup: CDR1 SNHLY, CDR2 FYNNEI. With V trimmed by 0 bases and J by 4 bases, 5 bases remained unmatched.

V and J are TRBV7-2 and TRBJ2-1; 7 bases fit TRBD2. Unmatched junction bases numbered 6, after V lost 5 bases and J lost 5 bases. CDR1 SGHTA and CDR2 FQGNSA come from the germline V gene. The CDR3 loop spans 14 amino acids. The CDR3 protein is CASSRIGGDNEQFF. The CDR3 region has the DNA TGTGCCAGCAGCCGTATTGGGGGGGACAATGAGCAGTTCTTC.